This record covers a single T cell receptor (beta chain). Its antigen is undetermined. The donors were in the roughly 110-subject validation cohort; that cohort was separate from the approximately 670-subject first cohort. The source of the sample is a study of cytomegalovirus exposure and HLA in healthy donors. V lost 2 bases, J lost 0 bases, and 9 bases lay in between. CDR1 is MRHNA, CDR2 SNTAGT, per germline. The CDR3 sequence is 15 residues long. The data were produced by immunoSEQ multiplex PCR, yet TCRdb's version contains in-frame clones alone and is incomplete. The sample records about 110,000 clones, around nine tenths being singletons. Points from the study as a whole: Later, an analysis found that TCR clusters from the first cohort tended to co-occur in the approximately 130 validation repertoires. The study recorded 150 to 200 TCR beta chains that were cytomegalovirus-associated. The classifier reportedly diagnosed cytomegalovirus status with high specificity and sensitivity.

This TCR came from a woman aged 18-29 years in good health and CMV-seronegative. Sequenced material: PBMCs. The chain recombines TRBV6-4 with TRBJ2-3, with a tentative D call TRBD2 (6 bases). CDR3 sequence reads: CASSDRAGSTDTQYF. As DNA, the CDR3 is TGTGCCAGCAGTGACCGGGCGGGAAGCACAGATACGCAGTATTTT.